These 19 T cell receptor beta chains originate from one sample sequenced in a study of OX40 agonist ivuxolimab in advanced cancers. Method: immunoSEQ multiplex PCR; TCRdb's copy keeps in-frame clones and lacks some. The top ten hold approximately 14% of the sample, which has about 20,000 clones, about 86% seen once. Sequenced material: CD4+ or CD8+ T cells sorted from blood, taken in a trial of the OX40 agonist ivuxolimab. The receptors here all came from an adult with an advanced solid tumor such as melanoma, head and neck, liver or kidney cancer.

DNA of the CDR3: TGTGCCAGTAGGGGACAGCCGTTAGACTATGGCTACACCTTC. It encodes CASRGQPLDYGYTF. The chain is built from TRBV19 and TRBJ1-2; TRBD1 agrees at 7 bases. Trimming removed 6 bases from V and 3 bases from J; junction bases left unmatched: 7. This CDR3 comprises 14 residues. Germline values: CDR1 LNHDA, CDR2 SQIVND (reference sequence).

CDR3 sequence: CASSPMEGYSGELFF. CDR3 nucleotides: TGTGCCAGCAGCCCCATGGAGGGGTATAGCGGGGAGCTGTTTTTT. The rearrangement uses TRBV9 and TRBJ2-2, with D tentatively TRBD2 (6 bases). Germline assignment: CDR1 SGDLS and CDR2 YYNGEE. Deletions cut 4 bases from V and 7 bases from J, with 17 bases between. The CDR3 spans 15 residues.

The V call is TRBV2, the J call TRBJ2-1; 7 nucleotides align to TRBD2. V gave up 6 bases and J gave up 0 bases; unmatched junction bases: 5. The V gene's germline CDR1 is SNHLY and CDR2 FYNNEI. This CDR3 region has 15 residues. The DNA for the CDR3 is TGTGCCAGCAGAGGGCTAGCGGACTCCTACAATGAGCAGTTCTTC. This translates into CASRGLADSYNEQFF.

V is TRBV11-2 and J is TRBJ1-1; D is possibly TRBD1 (5 bases). V shed 1 base and J shed 4 bases, with 13 bases lying between them. Germline lookup yields CDR1 SGHAT and CDR2 FQNNGV. The CDR3 totals 15 residues. CDR3 DNA: TGTGCCAGCAGCTTAGGGAGGGGTCGGGCCACTGAAGCTTTCTTT. This translates into CASSLGRGRATEAFF. The whole variable domain, remainder taken from reference TRBV11-2 and TRBJ1-1, is EAGVAQSPRYKIIEKRQSVAFWCNPISGHATLYWYQQILGQGPKLLIQFQNNGVVDDSQLPKDRFSAERLKGVDSTLKIQPAKLEDSAVYLCASSLGRGRATEAFFGQGTRLTVV.

This chain links TRBV9 with TRBJ2-5; D might be TRBD1 or TRBD2, each matching 5 bases. Germline V gene sequence: CDR1 SGDLS, CDR2 YYNGEE. This CDR3 is 16 amino acids long. Trimming removed 1 base from V and 1 base from J, with 14 bases in between. The CDR3 region is CASSVREGPPQETQYF. The DNA of the CDR3 is TGTGCCAGCAGCGTACGAGAGGGGCCGCCCCAAGAGACCCAGTACTTC. Supplemented by reference TRBV9 and TRBJ2-5, the full variable domain reads DSGVTQTPKHLITATGQRVTLRCSPRSGDLSVYWYQQSLDQGLQFLIQYYNGEERAKGNILERFSAQQFPDLHSELNLSSLELGDSALYFCASSVREGPPQETQYFGPGTRLLVL.

J is TRBJ2-1 and V is TRBV30, with 8 bases that match TRBD1. Trimming at V came to 1 base and at J to 7 bases, leaving 9 bases not matched to a gene. Germline-derived CDR1 and CDR2 are GTSNPN and SVGIG (reference sequence). CDR3 size: 15 residues. The DNA of the CDR3 is TGTGCCTGGAGTGCTGGACAGGGTAAGCGGAATGAGCAGTTCTTC. It specifies CAWSAGQGKRNEQFF.

The chain employs TRBV27 and TRBJ2-7; D tentatively fits TRBD1 or TRBD2 (6 bases each). The V end was cut by 5 bases, the J end by 5 bases, with 10 bases between. This CDR3 contains 12 residues. Germline CDR1 MNHEY, CDR2 SMNVEV (reference sequence). CDR3 amino acids: CASSPGAHEQYF. The CDR3 region has the DNA TGTGCCAGCAGTCCGGGGGCCCACGAGCAGTACTTC.

This chain connects TRBV11-3 to TRBJ1-4; D is uncertain. The germline CDR1 and CDR2 sequences are SGHNT and YENEEA. Trimming took 5 bases from V and 7 from J, leaving 17 bases between them. The CDR3 extends over 15 amino acids. CDR3 amino acids: CASSPRSGVGEKLFF. In DNA form, the CDR3 reads TGTGCCAGCAGCCCAAGGTCTGGGGTTGGTGAAAAACTGTTTTTT.

For the CDR3, the DNA is TGTGCCAGCAGCCAGGGACTAGCGGGCACCGGGGAGCTGTTTTTT. This gives the protein CASSQGLAGTGELFF. The chain employs TRBV4-2 and TRBJ2-2, with 12 bases identical to TRBD2. The J segment lost 4 bases and the V segment lost 3 bases, leaving 0 bases of the junction unmatched. Germline V gives CDR1 LGHNA, CDR2 YNFKEQ. This CDR3 is 15 amino acids long.

This chain uses TRBV6-5 with TRBJ1-1; D unresolved. The V and J ends lost 5 bases and 7 bases respectively, with 8 bases between them. CDR3 length equals 11 residues. Germline V lookup: CDR1 MNHEY, CDR2 SVGAGI. The CDR3 DNA follows: TGTGCCAGCAGTGAATTTGGTGAAGCTTTCTTT. This encodes CASSEFGEAFF.

V gene TRBV6-5 combines with J gene TRBJ2-7, with 9 bases matching TRBD1. CDR1 and CDR2 from the germline V gene are MNHEY and SVGAGI. This CDR3 is 14 amino acids long. With 6 bases clipped from V and 3 bases from J, the junction kept 6 bases outside the gene matches. CDR3 in amino acids: CASRPGTGYYEQYF. Here the CDR3 DNA reads TGTGCCAGCAGACCCGGGACAGGGTACTACGAGCAGTACTTC.

The chain carries TRBV5-1 and TRBJ2-3; 10 positions match TRBD2. In germline, CDR1 is SGHRS, CDR2 YFSETQ. V dropped 0 bases and J dropped 0; count of bases not matched to a gene: 13. The CDR3 spans 20 residues. CDR3 sequence: CASSLGRVAGGFRSTDTQYF. In DNA form, the CDR3 reads TGCGCCAGCAGCTTGGGAAGGGTAGCGGGGGGCTTCCGTAGCACAGATACGCAGTATTTT.

The rearrangement joins TRBV10-3 to TRBJ2-7; TRBD2 agrees at 9 bases. This CDR3 contains 14 residues. Germline CDR1 and CDR2: ENHRY and SYGVKD. The V and J ends lost 3 bases and 3 bases, in that order; junction bases with no gene match: 3. The DNA of the CDR3 is TGTGCCATCAGTGAAGCGGGGGGTAACTACGAGCAGTACTTC. Encoded protein: CAISEAGGNYEQYF.

The rearrangement links TRBV5-5 to TRBJ2-1; TRBD2 might be the D (5 bases). V was cut by 3 bases and J by 0 bases, with 10 bases left in between. CDR1 is SGHKS, CDR2 YYEKEE, per germline (reference sequence). The CDR3 covers 15 residues. CDR3 sequence reads: CASSWEISSYNEQFF. CDR3 coding DNA: TGTGCCAGCAGCTGGGAGATTAGCTCCTACAATGAGCAGTTCTTC.

The chain couples TRBV19 to TRBJ1-2; maybe TRBD1 (6 bases). The CDR3 sequence is 15 residues long. V dropped 1 base and J dropped 0 bases, with 9 bases sitting between them. The germline CDR1 and CDR2 sequences are LNHDA and SQIVND (reference sequence). CDR3 amino acids: CASSIGRGPNYGYTF. DNA of the CDR3: TGTGCCAGTAGTATAGGCAGGGGACCTAACTATGGCTACACCTTC.

This clone was picked up one time. V gene TRBV4-1 combines with J gene TRBJ2-1; TRBD1 aligns across 7 bases. Germline CDR1 reads MGHRA; CDR2 reads YSYEKL. The CDR3 consists of 13 residues. Trimming at V came to 4 bases and at J to 6 bases, leaving 3 bases not matched to a gene. CDR3 residues: CASSPRTGNEQFF. The CDR3 DNA is TGCGCCAGCAGCCCCCGGACAGGCAATGAGCAGTTCTTC.

The chain uses TRBV7-9 and TRBJ1-1, with D uncertain. V was cut by 5 bases and J by 6 bases, with 16 bases left in between. This CDR3 spans 14 amino acids. Germline values: CDR1 SEHNR, CDR2 FQNEAQ (reference sequence). CDR3 residues: CASSLTMGEAEAFF. CDR3 coding DNA: TGTGCCAGCAGCCTTACTATGGGTGAGGCTGAAGCTTTCTTT. Variable domain in full (rest from reference TRBV7-9 and TRBJ1-1): DTGVSQNPRHKITKRGQNVTFRCDPISEHNRLYWYRQTLGQGPEFLTYFQNEAQLEKSRLLSDRFSAERPKGSFSTLEIQRTEQGDSAMYLCASSLTMGEAEAFFGQGTRLTVV.

The J gene is TRBJ1-1, the V gene TRBV6-1; TRBD1 is a possible D gene (5 bases). Trimming stripped 3 bases from V and 5 bases from J, with 19 bases between. The CDR3 spans 16 residues. Germline CDR1 MNHNS, CDR2 SASEGT. In DNA, the CDR3 is TGTGCCAGCAGTGAGGGGGAGGGAGGCAGTTGGACTGAAGCTTTCTTT. Protein: CASSEGEGGSWTEAFF.

This rearrangement joins TRBV2 to TRBJ2-3; 10 bases match TRBD2. This CDR3 has 15 amino acids. Germline V gene sequence: CDR1 SNHLY, CDR2 FYNNEI. V lost 6 bases to trimming and J lost 4 bases; unmatched junction nucleotides: 7. The chain's CDR3 is CASRPPGLASDTQYF. The CDR3 region has the DNA TGTGCCAGCAGACCCCCGGGACTAGCGTCAGATACGCAGTATTTT.